This entry lists 18 T cell receptor beta chains sequenced from one sample in a study of blood T cell repertoires in COVID-19. Profiled with immunoSEQ multiplex PCR; TCRdb holds only in-frame clones, not every one. Of 190,000 or so clones listed, 89% were seen once; the top ten hold 6.5% to 9%. Sequenced input: PBMCs or T cells enriched from blood (not recorded which). All receptors derive from a woman in her late teens or twenties who had recovered from COVID-19.

The chain is built from TRBV2 and TRBJ1-6, with TRBD1 as a possible D gene (5 bases). The CDR3 runs 16 residues. Trimming shortened V by 6 bases and J by 9 bases, and 21 bases separated the two germline ends. The germline gives CDR1 SNHLY, CDR2 FYNNEI. CDR3 amino acids: CASSAGGAEVGSPLHF. The CDR3 DNA reads as TGTGCCAGCAGCGCCGGGGGAGCAGAGGTCGGTTCACCCCTCCACTTT.

V and J are TRBV5-3 and TRBJ1-2; TRBD1 aligns across 9 bases. TRBV5-3 belongs to the ORF category, with a function that is uncertain. Trimming cost V 1 base and J 7 bases; bases outside gene matches: 5. The CDR3 has 14 residues. The DNA of the CDR3 is TGTGCCAGAAGCTTGAGACAGGGGGAGGCTGGCTACACCTTC. The encoded protein is CARSLRQGEAGYTF.

The V call is TRBV7-9, the J call TRBJ1-2; 7 bases match TRBD1. The CDR3 loop spans 13 amino acids. The V gene end was trimmed by 3 bases and the J gene end by 4 bases; junction bases not matched to a gene: 2. CDR1 is SEHNR, CDR2 FQNEAQ, per germline (reference sequence). CDR3 in DNA: TGTGCCAGCAGCTTGGGACAGTCCTATGGCTACACCTTC. Protein product: CASSLGQSYGYTF. Looking up the rest from reference TRBV7-9 and TRBJ1-2 gives the full variable domain: DTGVSQNPRHKITKRGQNVTFRCDPISEHNRLYWYRQTLGQGPEFLTYFQNEAQLEKSRLLSDRFSAERPKGSFSTLEIQRTEQGDSAMYLCASSLGQSYGYTFGSGTRLTVV.

Only a few counts were recorded for this clone. The rearrangement links TRBV7-9 to TRBJ1-4; 11 bases match TRBD1. CDR1 is SEHNR and CDR2 is FQNEAQ in the germline V gene (reference sequence). This CDR3 spans 14 amino acids. V gave up 3 bases and J gave up 8 bases; unmatched junction bases: 2. Here the CDR3 DNA reads TGTGCCAGCAGCTTCGGGACAGGGGGGGAAAAACTGTTTTTT. Its protein product is CASSFGTGGEKLFF.

V and J are TRBV2 and TRBJ1-5, with TRBD1 as a possible D gene (6 bases). The length of the CDR3 is 15 residues. The V gene's germline CDR1 is SNHLY and CDR2 FYNNEI. V was shortened by 4 bases and J by 3 bases, with 13 bases between the two germline ends. CDR3: CASSVRTAFNQPQHF. The DNA for the CDR3 is TGTGCCAGCAGTGTTCGGACAGCATTCAATCAGCCCCAGCATTTT.

The chain is built from TRBV6-5 and TRBJ1-1; TRBD1 matches at 7 bases. The CDR3 runs to 16 residues. After removal of 4 bases from V and 2 bases from J, the junction contained 10 bases not matched to a gene. The germline gives CDR1 MNHEY, CDR2 SVGAGI. The CDR3 bases are TGTGCCAGCAGTTCGGCGACAGGGTGGGGCAACACTGAAGCTTTCTTT. Protein product: CASSSATGWGNTEAFF.

The rearrangement links TRBV9 to TRBJ2-5; unclear D gene. V lost 3 bases to trimming and J lost 2 bases, with 17 bases between them. The CDR3 spans 16 residues. The germline gives CDR1 SGDLS, CDR2 YYNGEE. CDR3 bases: TGTGCCAGCAGCGCGGGTATGGTCAGTTATCAAGAGACCCAGTACTTC. Amino acid sequence: CASSAGMVSYQETQYF. Combining the CDR3 with reference TRBV9 and TRBJ2-5 gives the whole variable domain DSGVTQTPKHLITATGQRVTLRCSPRSGDLSVYWYQQSLDQGLQFLIQYYNGEERAKGNILERFSAQQFPDLHSELNLSSLELGDSALYFCASSAGMVSYQETQYFGPGTRLLVL.

This chain joins TRBV5-4 and TRBJ2-3; 8 nucleotides align to TRBD1. The ends lost 0 bases at V and 6 bases at J; junction bases unmatched: 6. Germline V gene sequence: CDR1 SGHNT, CDR2 YYREEE (reference sequence). This CDR3 spans 15 amino acids. CDR3 residues: CASSLAGTGTDTQYF. The CDR3 DNA sequence: TGTGCCAGCAGCTTGGCCGGGACAGGTACCGATACGCAGTATTTT.

The chain links TRBV14 to TRBJ1-1; D call uncertain. Germline V gives CDR1 SGHDN, CDR2 FVKESK. V was trimmed by 7 bases and J by 3 bases, leaving 15 bases between them. The CDR3 runs to 14 residues. CDR3 residues: CASTLGHSYTEAFF. CDR3 DNA: TGTGCCAGCACCCTTGGGCACAGCTACACTGAAGCTTTCTTT. The full variable domain, rest sourced from reference TRBV14 and TRBJ1-1, is EAGVTQFPSHSVIEKGQTVTLRCDPISGHDNLYWYRRVMGKEIKFLLHFVKESKQDESGMPNNRFLAERTGGTYSTLKVQPAELEDSGVYFCASTLGHSYTEAFFGQGTRLTVV.

V gene TRBV5-6 combines with J gene TRBJ2-5; 12 positions agree with TRBD1. Germline V gene data show CDR1 as SGHDT and CDR2 as YYEEEE. The CDR3 is 17 amino acids. The V and J ends lost 0 bases and 5 bases, in that order; junction bases with no gene match: 8. CDR3 protein: CASSLGPGTGGWETQYF. The CDR3 DNA reads TGTGCCAGCAGCTTGGGCCCCGGGACAGGGGGCTGGGAGACCCAGTACTTC.

This clone was seen once. The chain has TRBV11-2 and TRBJ2-5, with TRBD2 identical over 9 bases. The J segment lost 2 bases and the V segment lost 5 bases, leaving 6 bases of the junction unmatched. The CDR3 contains 15 residues. Germline loops: CDR1 SGHAT, CDR2 FQNNGV. CDR3 in amino acids: CASSLGAGGQETQYF. DNA for the CDR3: TGTGCCAGCAGCCTCGGAGCGGGGGGACAAGAGACCCAGTACTTC.

In nucleotides, the CDR3 is TGTGCCAGCAGTTTACGCAGGGGAGAGGGTGGCTACACCTTC. Translating gives CASSLRRGEGGYTF. The chain combines TRBV27 with TRBJ1-2; D perhaps matches TRBD1 (6 bases). Germline V gives CDR1 MNHEY, CDR2 SMNVEV (reference sequence). The CDR3 consists of 14 residues. V was pared by 2 bases and J by 7 bases, with 14 bases between.

This clone was found once. This rearrangement joins TRBV3-1 (or the pseudogene TRBV3-2) to TRBJ1-1; D perhaps matches TRBD1 (5 bases). The ends were cut back, 2 bases at V and 1 base at J, with 17 bases in the middle. From germline, CDR1 is LGHDT and CDR2 YNNKEL (reference sequence). The CDR3 is made up of 17 amino acids. DNA of the CDR3: TGTGCCAGCAGCCAAAATCTTCCCACAGGCACGAACACTGAAGCTTTCTTT. It yields the protein CASSQNLPTGTNTEAFF.

A single count supports this clone. This chain joins TRBV10-3 and TRBJ1-4, with D unclear. The CDR3 runs 14 residues. Germline loops: CDR1 ENHRY, CDR2 SYGVKD. Trimming shortened V by 6 bases and J by 0 bases, and 8 bases separated the two germline ends. The CDR3 DNA sequence: TGTGCCATCAGCCCCATTGCAACTAATGAAAAACTGTTTTTT. Its translation: CAISPIATNEKLFF.

The chain links TRBV2 to TRBJ2-4; maybe TRBD2 (6 bases). Germline assignment: CDR1 SNHLY and CDR2 FYNNEI. Trimming took off 2 bases at V and 7 bases at J, with 9 bases between the two ends. The length of the CDR3 is 13 residues. CDR3 DNA sequence: TGTGCCAGCAGTGAACCTGGGGGGAACATTCAGTACTTC. Translated: CASSEPGGNIQYF.

To note about this clone: This same CDR3 is encoded by further DNA sequences in the sample. The rearrangement joins TRBV6-4 to TRBJ2-3, with 11 bases identical to TRBD2. This CDR3 has 16 amino acids. The V segment lost 4 bases and the J segment 0 bases; nucleotides outside the gene matches: 3. Germline values: CDR1 MRHNA, CDR2 SNTAGT. CDR3 in amino acids: CASSVSSGGSTDTQYF. DNA of the CDR3: TGTGCCAGCAGTGTATCTAGCGGGGGGAGCACAGATACGCAGTATTTT.

The gene calls are TRBV3-1 (or the pseudogene TRBV3-2) and TRBJ1-2; D is possibly TRBD1 (5 bases). Germline CDR1 is LGHDT and CDR2 is YNNKEL (reference sequence). Trimming removed 4 bases at V and 4 bases at J, with 13 bases between. The CDR3 loop spans 14 amino acids. For the CDR3, the DNA is TGTGCCAGCAGCCCGTGGGACTCTCTCTATGGCTACACCTTC. Encoded protein: CASSPWDSLYGYTF.

CDR3 coding DNA: TGTGCCAGCAGTGAAGGACACTTGGGCTACGAGCAGTACTTC. Amino acids: CASSEGHLGYEQYF. The V and J genes are TRBV6-1 and TRBJ2-7; D uncertain. V gave up 1 base and J gave up 3 bases, with 10 bases separating them. Germline CDR1 and CDR2: MNHNS and SASEGT. This CDR3 has 14 amino acids.